This T cell receptor beta chain derives from a study of T cells in Graves' hyperthyroidism and ophthalmopathy. Using RNA transcripts as the source, TCR beta CDR3 regions were amplified. The TCR CDR3 first-round RT-PCR relied on the HTBI primer set. MiXCR, applied by TCRdb to the multiplex PCR reads, yields one record per CDR3 protein. Here the sample spans around 690,000 distinct CDR3 sequences, 17% being singletons. Study results and caveats: In simple terms, a model built on 13 V-J features told ophthalmopathy apart from stable hyperthyroidism.

The CDR3 has 14 residues. J was trimmed by 5 bases and V by 1 base; bases with no gene match: 5. Germline lookup yields CDR1 GTSNPN and CDR2 SVGIG (reference sequence). In this sample, this clonotype turned up many times. Its antigen is not known. Uncontrolled infection, other autoimmune disease, pregnancy or lactation led to exclusion. The chain employs TRBV30 and TRBJ2-3, with 8 bases identical to TRBD2. This TCR was recovered from a man aged 50 or older with Graves' hyperthyroidism. The specimen was blood. CDR3 nucleotides: TGTGCCTGGAGTGACGGGAGGGCGGGAGATACGCAGTATTTT. Translated, it gives CAWSDGRAGDTQYF.